This T cell receptor (beta chain) was obtained from a study of cytomegalovirus exposure and HLA in healthy donors. Study observations and caveats: The likely explanation for a cluster of highly shared sequence variants was sequencing artifact. Later genetic work tied a missense DCLRE1C variant to beta-chain V and J trimming. Highest at DRB1 and lowest at HLA-C, TCR association rates differed among HLA loci in a later analysis.

The PCR used 60 Vbeta and 13 Jbeta primers. TCRdb's copy holds only in-frame clones and misses some; the assay was immunoSEQ multiplex PCR. The table includes 95,000 to 100,000 clones, approximately 76% detected once. Details on this clone: Its antigen is as yet unknown.

The CDR3 is 14 amino acids. CDR1 is SNHLY and CDR2 is FYNNEI in the germline V gene. V was trimmed by 3 bases and J by 7 bases, leaving 13 bases between them. The rearrangement joins TRBV2 to TRBJ1-5; tentatively, D is TRBD1 (6 bases). The sequenced material came from PBMCs. This sequence originates from a man in his forties or fifties in good health and CMV-seronegative. CDR3 in amino acids: CASSEYREKQPQHF. The CDR3 coding sequence is TGTGCCAGCAGTGAGTACAGGGAGAAACAGCCCCAGCATTTT.